Below, one T cell receptor beta chain is given with its context. This sample is part of a study of tumor-infiltrating lymphocytes in oesophageal squamous cell carcinoma. TCRdb re-called the PCR reads with MiXCR, one entry per CDR3 protein. Of 10,000 or so distinct CDR3 sequences in the sample, roughly 58% are singletons; the top ten hold roughly 40%. This TCR was recovered from a female donor with esophageal squamous cell carcinoma. Source material: esophageal tumor tissue.

This CDR3 reads CSARDLPGTGGAFF. CDR3 nucleotides: TGCAGTGCTAGAGATCTTCCGGGGACAGGGGGAGCTTTCTTT. The V and J genes are TRBV20-1 and TRBJ1-1; 11 bases are a match to TRBD1. The CDR3 is made up of 14 amino acids. CDR1 is DFQATT and CDR2 is SNEGSKA in the germline V gene (reference sequence). J lost 10 bases, V lost 0 bases, and 7 bases had no gene match.